These 23 T cell receptor beta chains were sequenced from one sample in a study of regulatory T cells in long-lasting Graves disease. The time point denotes: newly diagnosed GD, antithyroid drugs for less than 3 months. RNA isolated from PBMCs was used to make the TCR library. Arm-PCR of CDR3 regions and iRepertoire HTBI primers were the basis on which TCR beta libraries were built. TCRdb re-derived calls from the multiplex PCR reads in MiXCR, one entry per CDR3 protein. The repertoire holds approximately 470,000 distinct CDR3 sequences, with 15% to 20% as singletons. These data also featured in a second study, about T cells in Graves' hyperthyroidism and ophthalmopathy.

The material sequenced was peripheral blood mononuclear cells (PBMCs), taken at new diagnosis, from a patient treated with antithyroid drugs. These receptors all stem from a man aged 35-49 years with Graves disease.

There are a few counts of this clonotype. The rearrangement uses TRBV5-4 and TRBJ2-5; possible D gene TRBD1, 5 bases. V gave up 4 bases and J gave up 1 base, with 11 bases separating them. Germline CDR1 and CDR2: SGHNT and YYREEE (reference sequence). CDR3 length equals 14 residues. CDR3 residues: CASSVATAQETQYF. CDR3 sequence (DNA): TGTGCCAGCAGCGTGGCGACAGCCCAAGAGACCCAGTACTTC.

The CDR3 DNA follows: TGCGCCAGCAGTGAGTTTCGAAGCTACAATGAGCAGTTCTTC. Amino acids: CASSEFRSYNEQFF. The chain carries TRBV10-1 and TRBJ2-1; no definite D call. This CDR3 contains 14 residues. The V end was cut by 1 base, the J end by 3 bases, with 7 bases between. Germline CDR1 and CDR2: WNHNN and SYGVQD (reference sequence).

The table lists this clonotype with many counts. The rearrangement joins TRBV7-4 to TRBJ2-7, with no clear D. Germline CDR1 is SGHVT and CDR2 is SQSDAQ. The V and J ends lost 3 bases and 2 bases respectively, with 8 bases between them. There are 13 residues in the CDR3. CDR3 nucleotides: TGTGCCAGCAGCTTGGCACGGGCCTACGAGCAGTACTTC. Translating it yields CASSLARAYEQYF.

This clonotype appeared a few times. The chain links TRBV7-3 to TRBJ2-2, with D perhaps TRBD1 or TRBD2 (5 bases each). The CDR3 is made up of 14 amino acids. V shed 3 bases and J shed 4 bases, with 9 bases lying between them. In germline, CDR1 is SGHTA, CDR2 FQGTGA. The CDR3 spells CASSFIGGTGELFF. CDR3 bases: TGTGCCAGCAGCTTTATTGGGGGCACCGGGGAGCTGTTTTTT.

This clonotype was counted many times. This rearrangement joins TRBV7-3 to TRBJ2-5; maybe TRBD1 (5 bases). This CDR3 region has 15 residues. The ends were cut back, 2 bases at V and 2 bases at J, with 12 bases in the middle. The germline gives CDR1 SGHTA, CDR2 FQGTGA. The DNA of the CDR3 is TGTGCCAGCAGCTTACTCTCAGGGCCGCAAGAGACCCAGTACTTC. It codes for CASSLLSGPQETQYF.

The chain carries TRBV5-1 and TRBJ2-4, with D perhaps TRBD2 (7 bases). The ends were cut back, 0 bases at V and 8 bases at J, with 15 bases in the middle. The length of the CDR3 is 15 residues. The germline V gene has CDR1 SGHRS and CDR2 YFSETQ. CDR3 DNA sequence: TGCGCCAGCAGCTTGGGTCGGGGGGCCTCAGACATTCAGTACTTC. Protein: CASSLGRGASDIQYF.

This clonotype occurred a few times. The chain recombines TRBV20-1 with TRBJ1-5, with no clear D. In germline, CDR1 is DFQATT, CDR2 SNEGSKA (reference sequence). The CDR3 has 13 residues. Trimming shortened V by 0 bases and J by 5 bases, and 8 bases separated the two germline ends. The CDR3 DNA follows: TGCAGTGCTAGAGACCGGAGGGATCAGCCCCAGCATTTT. Translating it yields CSARDRRDQPQHF.

The chain uses TRBV20-1 and TRBJ1-3; D remains unclear. The CDR3 is 14 residues long. Trimming took 3 bases from V and 0 from J, leaving 9 bases between them. CDR1 and CDR2 from the germline V gene are DFQATT and SNEGSKA (reference sequence). The CDR3 sequence: CSASKAASGNTIYF. DNA for the CDR3: TGCAGTGCTAGTAAGGCAGCCTCTGGAAACACCATATATTTT.

This clonotype was found many times. The genes are TRBV2 and TRBJ2-7, with TRBD2 matching over 9 bases. The V gene's germline CDR1 is SNHLY and CDR2 FYNNEI. The CDR3 totals 15 residues. V shed 8 bases, J shed 2 bases, and the junction held 10 bases outside the gene matches. The CDR3 nucleotides are TGTGCCAGCGGCCTAGCGGGATCCCGAACCTACGAGCAGTACTTC. Translating gives CASGLAGSRTYEQYF.

This clonotype occurred many times. V usage is TRBV28 and J usage is TRBJ1-5; D remains ambiguous. Deletions cut 5 bases from V and 4 bases from J, with 15 bases between. Germline CDR1 reads MDHEN; CDR2 reads SYDVKM. CDR3 length: 15 residues. The CDR3: CASSPPGGANQPQHF. In DNA form, the CDR3 reads TGTGCCAGCAGTCCACCCGGCGGAGCGAATCAGCCCCAGCATTTT. Filled out from reference TRBV28 and TRBJ1-5, the complete variable domain reads DVKVTQSSRYLVKRTGEKVFLECVQDMDHENMFWYRQDPGLGLRLIYFSYDVKMKEKGDIPEGYSVSREKKERFSLILESASTNQTSMYLCASSPPGGANQPQHFGDGTRLSIL.

The sample holds one count of this clonotype. A far larger clone is one base from this, pointing to a likely read error. The chain couples TRBV11-2 to TRBJ2-1; the match to TRBD1 covers 8 bases. The J call is doubtful: the DNA matches TRBJ2-3 better. CDR3 size: 18 residues. CDR1 is SGHAT and CDR2 is FQNNGV in the germline V gene. This chain's CDR3 is CASSSQGGALAETGTQYF. The CDR3 region has the DNA TGTGCCAGCAGCTCACAGGGGGGTGCCCTAGCCGAGACAGGTACGCAGTATTTT.

This clonotype was seen ten or more times. V and J are TRBV30 and TRBJ2-2; 7 nucleotides align to TRBD1. Germline assignment: CDR1 GTSNPN and CDR2 SVGIG (reference sequence). Trimming removed 0 bases from V and 6 bases from J; junction bases left unmatched: 4. The CDR3 extends over 14 amino acids. The CDR3 region is CAWSVGQGAGELFF. Here the CDR3 DNA reads TGTGCCTGGAGTGTAGGGCAGGGGGCCGGGGAGCTGTTTTTT.

Many counts were recorded for this clonotype. The chain links TRBV20-1 to TRBJ2-3, with 9 bases that match TRBD2. The CDR3 has 17 residues. With V trimmed by 1 base and J by 0 bases, 8 bases remained unmatched. Per germline, CDR1 DFQATT and CDR2 SNEGSKA (reference sequence). In nucleotides, the CDR3 is TGCAGTGCTAGAGGCGGTCTCGGACTAGCGAGCACAGATACGCAGTATTTT. Its translation is CSARGGLGLASTDTQYF.

This clonotype was picked up many times. V gene TRBV12-3 or TRBV12-4 combines with J gene TRBJ2-2; possible D gene TRBD1, 5 bases. Deletions cut 5 bases from V and 2 bases from J, with 12 bases between. The CDR3 sequence is 15 residues long. The CDR3 protein is CASSPTRTNTGELFF. The DNA for the CDR3 is TGTGCCAGCAGTCCGACAAGGACAAACACCGGGGAGCTGTTTTTT.

Many counts were recorded for this clonotype. The chain is built from TRBV20-1 and TRBJ2-7; the D gene could be TRBD1 or TRBD2 (5 bases each). The ends were cut back, 7 bases at V and 3 bases at J, with 10 bases in the middle. The length of the CDR3 is 11 residues. Germline V lookup: CDR1 DFQATT, CDR2 SNEGSKA (reference sequence). Here the CDR3 DNA reads TGCAGTGTAGGGACCCTCTACGAGCAGTACTTC. This sequence encodes CSVGTLYEQYF.

This clonotype was recorded at least ten times. The chain carries TRBV24-1 and TRBJ2-2; TRBD1 agrees at 7 bases. Trimming cost V 4 bases and J 0 bases; bases outside gene matches: 4. Germline V lookup: CDR1 KGHDR, CDR2 SFDVKD. The CDR3 covers 16 residues. The CDR3: CATSDPDRSNTGELFF. CDR3 nucleotide sequence: TGTGCCACCAGTGACCCGGACAGGTCGAACACCGGGGAGCTGTTTTTT.

To note about this clonotype: Relative to the germline gene, one junction end is altered; a read error may explain this. This sequence joins TRBV20-1 and TRBJ2-5; 12 nucleotides match TRBD1. The germline V gene encodes CDR1 DFQATT and CDR2 SNEGSKA (reference sequence). This CDR3 is 13 amino acids long. Here the CDR3 reads CGARGQGAETQYF. As DNA, the CDR3 is TGCGGTGCTAGGGGACAGGGGGCAGAGACCCAGTACTTC.

In the case of this clonotype: At one boundary the junction diverges from the germline segment, which might be a read error. The chain joins TRBV2 to TRBJ2-7, with D perhaps TRBD2 (5 bases). There are 10 residues in the CDR3. Germline lookup yields CDR1 SNHLY and CDR2 FYNNEI. For the CDR3, the DNA is TGTGCCAGCCGAGGAGGCACCTCCGACTTC. Protein: CASRGGTSDF.

The sample holds many counts of this clonotype. The chain combines TRBV20-1 with TRBJ2-5, with TRBD2 identical over 9 bases. This CDR3 region has 12 residues. Germline values: CDR1 DFQATT, CDR2 SNEGSKA (reference sequence). Trimming at V came to 7 bases and at J to 1 base, leaving 1 base not matched to a gene. The CDR3, as DNA: TGCAGTGGGCGGGAGGGCCAAGAGACCCAGTACTTC. Protein sequence: CSGREGQETQYF.

With regard to this clonotype: With only one base between it and a far larger clone, this is likely a read error. This chain connects TRBV2 to TRBJ2-7; 14 bases are shared with TRBD2. This CDR3 comprises 17 residues. J was trimmed by 3 bases and V by 7 bases; bases with no gene match: 11. Per the germline V gene, CDR1 is SNHLY and CDR2 is FYNNEI. The CDR3, as DNA: TGTGCCAGCAACCCATACAGACTAGCGGGAGGGGTCTACGAGCAGTACTTC. Its protein product is CASNPYRLAGGVYEQYF.

The chain has TRBV28 and TRBJ1-2; TRBD1 agrees at 7 bases. The CDR3 extends over 12 amino acids. Per the germline V gene, CDR1 is MDHEN and CDR2 is SYDVKM. V lost 9 bases, J lost 6 bases, and 7 bases stayed unmatched. CDR3 amino acids: CASQGEVDGYTF. CDR3 nucleotide sequence: TGTGCCAGTCAGGGGGAGGTAGATGGCTACACCTTC.

The table lists this clonotype with many counts. This chain joins TRBV28 and TRBJ1-1; D call uncertain. This CDR3 spans 13 amino acids. The germline gives CDR1 MDHEN, CDR2 SYDVKM. V gave up 6 bases and J gave up 5 bases, with 13 bases separating them. CDR3 loop: CASRKGLETEAFF. The CDR3 nucleotides are TGTGCCAGCAGGAAAGGCTTAGAGACTGAAGCTTTCTTT.

As for this clonotype: Being one base from a much bigger clone, this may be a read error. The CDR3 does not end in the conserved phenylalanine or tryptophan, so this is likely a read error. The chain recombines TRBV11-2 with TRBJ2-5; possibly TRBD2 for D (6 bases). CDR1 is SGHAT, CDR2 FQNNGV, per germline. V was clipped by 5 bases and J by 1 base, with 11 bases between them. The CDR3 spans 14 residues. CDR3 region: CASSPIAAQETQYL. CDR3 coding DNA: TGTGCCAGCAGCCCTATAGCGGCCCAAGAGACCCAGTACCTC.